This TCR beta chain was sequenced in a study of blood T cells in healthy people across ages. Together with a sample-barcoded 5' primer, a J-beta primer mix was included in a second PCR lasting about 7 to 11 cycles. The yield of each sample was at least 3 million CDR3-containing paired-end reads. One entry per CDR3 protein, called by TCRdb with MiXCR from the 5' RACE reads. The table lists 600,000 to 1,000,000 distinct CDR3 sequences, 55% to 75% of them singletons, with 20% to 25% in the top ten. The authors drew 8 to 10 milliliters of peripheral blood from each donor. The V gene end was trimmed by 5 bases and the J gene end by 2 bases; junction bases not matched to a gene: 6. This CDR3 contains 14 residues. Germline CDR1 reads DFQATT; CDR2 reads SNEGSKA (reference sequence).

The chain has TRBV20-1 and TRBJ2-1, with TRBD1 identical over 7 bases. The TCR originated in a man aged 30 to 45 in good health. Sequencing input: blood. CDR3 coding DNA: TGCAGTGCTGAGGGACAGCCAACCTACAATGAGCAGTTCTTC. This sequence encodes CSAEGQPTYNEQFF.